This T cell receptor beta chain was identified during a study of blood T cells in healthy people across ages. This CDR3 has 16 amino acids. Germline CDR1 SGDLS, CDR2 YYNGEE. After removal of 6 bases from V and 2 bases from J, the junction contained 10 bases not matched to a gene. General observations from the study: Diversity estimated from one million T cells was considered an underestimate. When set beside aged donors, long-lived donors presented more naive CD4+ cells and higher diversity. Age brought a roughly linear fall in TCR beta diversity measured per million T cells.

The second PCR ran about 6 to 12 cycles with a sample-barcoded 5' primer and J-beta primers. Every sample gave at least 3 million paired-end reads containing CDR3. TCRdb redid the calling of the 5' RACE reads with MiXCR, one entry per CDR3 protein. Here the sample spans about 580,000 distinct CDR3 sequences, 40% to 55% being singletons. This clonotype came up a few times. The antigen remains undetermined. The origin of this receptor is a man at least 80 years old in good health. Sequenced: blood. The V and J genes are TRBV9 and TRBJ2-5; 10 nucleotides align to TRBD2. CDR3 DNA: TGTGCCAGCACCTCCGGACTAGCGGAGGGGCAAGAGACCCAGTACTTC. As protein: CASTSGLAEGQETQYF.